The clone carrying this T cell receptor beta chain was recorded many times. TCRdb recomputed calls from the RACE reads with MiXCR, one row per CDR3 protein. The sample has approximately 71,000 distinct CDR3 sequences, approximately 10% seen once. The data are from a study of human T cells and chemical hapten exposure. Looking at the study overall: The variation in per-sample TCR yields arose mainly from small differences in pooled library volumes.

Specified time point: patch test 3, about 24 weeks after DPC sensitization. Treatment in this sample: therapeutic diphenylcyclopropenone sensitization with weekly scalp DPC. CDR3 length equals 16 residues. Trimming cost V 0 bases and J 2 bases, with 11 bases left between them. Germline V gene data show CDR1 as SGHRS and CDR2 as YFSETQ. Sequencing was performed on whole blood, taken in connection with sensitization to the hapten diphenylcyclopropenone (DPC). The sequence derives from a woman aged 45-65 years with alopecia areata. Some clones in this sample may be carry-over from other donors' samples. V is TRBV5-1 and J is TRBJ1-4, with D possibly being TRBD1 (5 bases). CDR3 bases: TGCGCCAGCAGCTTGGCTCAGGGAGGCACTAATGAAAAACTGTTTTTT. Encoded protein: CASSLAQGGTNEKLFF. Full variable domain (missing parts from reference TRBV5-1 and TRBJ1-4): KAGVTQTPRYLIKTRGQQVTLSCSPISGHRSVSWYQQTPGQGLQFLFEYFSETQRNKGNFPGRFSGRQFSNSRSEMNVSTLELGDSALYLCASSLAQGGTNEKLFFGSGTQLSVL.